This T cell receptor (beta chain) was captured in a study of blood T cell repertoires in COVID-19 (TCRdb year 2020). At the level of the whole study: Collaborator samples came from the United States, Italy and Spain and covered acute and convalescent phases of COVID-19. The repertoires were released in a freely available public database intended as a resource for research on the immune response to SARS-CoV-2. Samples were obtained from the ongoing ImmuneRACE study (first 160 participants) and from 1,254 subjects provided by 6 global collaborators. A de-identified subject ID, COVID-19 status, age in years and sex were almost always included in the sample metadata. Subjects who had been exposed to COVID-19, were actively infected with it, or had recovered from it provided the deeply sampled blood TCRbeta repertoires that made up the dataset. The prospective study material was composed of cDNA or gDNA derived from T cells, B-cell-depleted T cells, or PBMCs. HLA class I and class II types, where available, came from metadata supplied by the sample provider rather than from assay-based typing.

This clone was seen more than once but under ten times. Its antigen has not been determined. No much larger clone is present one base from it, and per-base qualities are unavailable. General study outcomes and caveats: Clinical and demographic metadata were provided uncurated, with the amount varying by source and participant.

The CDR3, cysteine through phenylalanine, is 15 amino acids long. Of all the DNA, just the CDR3 is kept, 45 bases in frame from base 1. Relative to germline, V is missing 4 bases and J is missing 9 bases, with 6 bases of the junction outside any gene match. CDR1 and CDR2 (SGHDT, YYEEEE) derive from the germline V gene. TCRbeta CDR3 regions were amplified from genomic DNA by means of the immunoSEQ Assay, a bias-controlled multiplex PCR. As for how the authors treated the data: Nucleated cell counts per sample were estimated from amplification of reference gene primers within the assay. To quantify the absolute abundance of each unique TCRbeta CDR3 rearrangement, sequence reads were collapsed and filtered. For each sample, productive Simpson clonality was calculated as the square root of Simpson's diversity index across productive rearrangements. TCRdb holds this immuneACCESS table with in-frame rearrangements only. Some clones are missing; in checked studies, unresolved V genes explain under half, and the rest has no known cause. That table furnishes V, J and clone size, whereas the DNA furnished D and trimming. A total of under 150,000 clones appear in this sample, approximately 90% of them only once. More than 1.5% of the sample comes from the top ten.

Each collaborating institution followed its own protocols to collect whole blood in K2EDTA tubes. For TCRbeta analysis, collaborators shipped samples as frozen whole blood, isolated PBMCs, or DNA extracted from either of those sample types. The clonotype was recovered from a human donor in a cohort sampled during active COVID-19. Sequenced: peripheral blood. The chain is encoded by TRBV5-6 joined to TRBJ1-6; 11 junctional bases match TRBD1. The CDR3 corresponds to CASSLWTGGVSPLHF. The nucleotides read TGTGCCAGCAGCCTTTGGACAGGGGGCGTTTCACCCCTCCACTTT.